What follows describes a single T cell receptor beta chain. Its specificity is unknown. Reverse transcription of roughly 0.5 to 1 ug RNA was carried out with random hexamers. By means of immunoSEQ multiplex PCR, TCR beta CDR3 spanning 54 Vbeta and 13 Jbeta underwent amplification. TCRdb re-derived calls from the immunoSEQ multiplex PCR reads in MiXCR, one entry per CDR3 protein. The sample contains 80,000 to 90,000 distinct CDR3 sequences, approximately 95% of which appear only once. This sample stems from a study of CD8 T cells in Susac syndrome. Study-level points and caveats: The greatest CD8+ clonal expansion in Susac occurred in TEMRA cells and in active patients.

This CDR3 contains 16 residues. Per germline, CDR1 SGDLS and CDR2 YYNGEE. After removal of 4 bases from V and 1 base from J, the junction contained 8 bases not matched to a gene. The J gene is TRBJ2-3, the V gene TRBV9; 8 bases are shared with TRBD2. The sequenced material came from CD8+ T cells from PBMCs. The sequence was obtained from a human donor with Susac syndrome. CDR3 bases: TGTGCCAGCAGCTTAACTAGCGGAGAGGGCACAGATACGCAGTATTTT. Amino acid sequence: CASSLTSGEGTDTQYF.